This T cell receptor (beta chain) was sequenced during a study of blood T cell repertoires in COVID-19. As for the study in general: Sample material is recorded as cDNA or gDNA derived from T cells, B-cell-depleted T cells, or PBMCs.

Germline CDR1 SGHKS, CDR2 YYEKEE (reference sequence). V lost 2 bases and J 3 bases, leaving 10 bases between the germline ends. CDR3 length: 14 residues. The repertoire was sequenced with immunoSEQ multiplex PCR; TCRdb's copy has only in-frame clones and lacks some. This table holds about 220,000 clones, 75% to 90% found once. This chain links TRBV5-5 with TRBJ2-3, with a weak D call TRBD1 (6 bases). Sequencing input: peripheral blood. The TCR sequence derives from a woman in her sixties or seventies with COVID-19, enrolled during active disease. The CDR3 DNA follows: TGTGCCAGCAGCTTAGCACAGGGTACAGATACGCAGTATTTT. This gives the protein CASSLAQGTDTQYF. The full variable domain, with the rest looked up from reference TRBV5-5 and TRBJ2-3, is DAGVTQSPTHLIKTRGQQVTLRCSPISGHKSVSWYQQVLGQGPQFIFQYYEKEERGRGNFPDRFSARQFPNYSSELNVNALLLGDSALYLCASSLAQGTDTQYFGPGTRLTVL.